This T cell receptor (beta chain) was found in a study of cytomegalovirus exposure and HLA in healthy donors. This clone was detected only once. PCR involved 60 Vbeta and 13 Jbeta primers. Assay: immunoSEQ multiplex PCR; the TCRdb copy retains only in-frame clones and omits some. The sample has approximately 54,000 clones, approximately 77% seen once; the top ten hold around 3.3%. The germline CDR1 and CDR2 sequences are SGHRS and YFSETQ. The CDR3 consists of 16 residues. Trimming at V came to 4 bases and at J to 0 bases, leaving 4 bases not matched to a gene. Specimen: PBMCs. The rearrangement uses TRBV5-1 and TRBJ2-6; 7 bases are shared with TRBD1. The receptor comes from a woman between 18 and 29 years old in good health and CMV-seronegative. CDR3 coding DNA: TGCGCCAGCAGCGGGACAGCACTCTCTGGGGCCAACGTCCTGACTTTC. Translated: CASSGTALSGANVLTF. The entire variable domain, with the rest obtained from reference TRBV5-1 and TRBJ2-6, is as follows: KAGVTQTPRYLIKTRGQQVTLSCSPISGHRSVSWYQQTPGQGLQFLFEYFSETQRNKGNFPGRFSGRQFSNSRSEMNVSTLELGDSALYLCASSGTALSGANVLTFGAGSRLTVL.